A single sample is the source of the 11 T cell receptor beta chains below, sequenced in a study of regulatory T cells in long-lasting Graves disease. The time point: persistent/refractory GD, antithyroid drugs over 5 years with positive TRAb. RNA from PBMCs was the source of the TCR library. Combining iRepertoire HTBI primers with Arm-PCR of CDR3 regions, the authors built TCR beta libraries. TCRdb itself ran the multiplex PCR reads through MiXCR, one entry per CDR3 protein. The data contain about 310,000 distinct CDR3 sequences, under 25% of them singletons. Sequenced here: peripheral blood mononuclear cells (PBMCs), sampled when the disease was refractory, from a patient treated with antithyroid drugs. All receptors come from a female donor with Graves disease.

J is TRBJ2-5 and V is TRBV6-2 or TRBV6-3; 8 bases are shared with TRBD2. Trimming removed 5 bases from V and 5 bases from J; junction bases left unmatched: 4. The germline gives CDR1 MNHEY, CDR2 SVGEGT. The CDR3 length is 13 residues. The CDR3 protein is CASSTGGVETQYF. The DNA of the CDR3 is TGTGCCAGCAGTACGGGAGGGGTGGAGACCCAGTACTTC.

This chain connects TRBV9 to TRBJ2-5; D perhaps matches TRBD1 (6 bases). Trimming took 4 bases from V and 1 from J, leaving 11 bases between them. CDR3 length: 14 amino acids. Germline CDR1 SGDLS, CDR2 YYNGEE. In DNA, the CDR3 is TGTGCCAGCAGCTCAGGGGTGGCCCAAGAGACCCAGTACTTC. Its translation is CASSSGVAQETQYF. Full variable domain (remainder filled in from reference TRBV9 and TRBJ2-5): DSGVTQTPKHLITATGQRVTLRCSPRSGDLSVYWYQQSLDQGLQFLIQYYNGEERAKGNILERFSAQQFPDLHSELNLSSLELGDSALYFCASSSGVAQETQYFGPGTRLLVL.

This chain connects TRBV2 to TRBJ2-5; D gene unclear. The V end was cut by 7 bases, the J end by 1 base, with 13 bases between. The CDR3 extends over 14 amino acids. From germline, CDR1 is SNHLY and CDR2 FYNNEI. The CDR3 loop is CASNVGPAQETQYF. Here the CDR3 DNA reads TGTGCCAGCAACGTCGGCCCGGCCCAAGAGACCCAGTACTTC. The full variable domain, completed using reference TRBV2 and TRBJ2-5, is EPEVTQTPSHQVTQMGQEVILRCVPISNHLYFYWYRQILGQKVEFLVSFYNNEISEKSEIFDDQFSVERPDGSNFTLKIRSTKLEDSAMYFCASNVGPAQETQYFGPGTRLLVL.

This clonotype was seen more than once but under ten times. The J gene is TRBJ2-5, the V gene TRBV6-1, with TRBD1 as a possible D gene (6 bases). V lost 6 bases and J 7 bases, leaving 18 bases between the germline ends. Per germline, CDR1 MNHNS and CDR2 SASEGT. The CDR3 extends over 14 amino acids. For the CDR3, the DNA is TGTGCCAGCAGCACGAGTAGGGGGTCCAGGACCCAGTACTTC. It is translated as CASSTSRGSRTQYF.

The sample holds many counts of this clonotype. The genes are TRBV28 and TRBJ2-2; D not certain. CDR1 MDHEN and CDR2 SYDVKM come from the germline V gene. Trimming cost V 4 bases and J 5 bases, with 11 bases left between them. The CDR3 sequence is 14 residues long. For the CDR3, the DNA is TGTGCCAGCAGTTCCCCGGGTCCAACCGGGGAGCTGTTTTTT. This gives the protein CASSSPGPTGELFF.

This clonotype was seen a few times. The genes are TRBV7-2 and TRBJ2-7; 14 bases match TRBD2. The V gene's germline CDR1 is SGHTA and CDR2 FQGNSA. After removal of 1 base from V and 3 bases from J, the junction contained 5 bases not matched to a gene. This CDR3 is built from 17 residues. CDR3 coding DNA: TGTGCCAGCAGCTTAGGAAGGGGACTAGCGGGGGACTACGAGCAGTACTTC. Translation gives CASSLGRGLAGDYEQYF.

Ten or more counts support this clonotype. The chain has TRBV27 and TRBJ1-2, with D possibly TRBD1 on 5 matching bases. The V gene's germline CDR1 is MNHEY and CDR2 SMNVEV (reference sequence). The CDR3 loop spans 14 amino acids. V was clipped by 2 bases and J by 5 bases, with 12 bases between them. CDR3 DNA sequence: TGTGCCAGCAGTTTAATGGCAGGGTCATATGGCTACACCTTC. Its protein is CASSLMAGSYGYTF.

The V and J genes are TRBV29-1 and TRBJ1-1; D perhaps matches TRBD1 (5 bases). Germline assignment: CDR1 SQVTM and CDR2 ANQGSEA. The CDR3 has 12 residues. With 4 bases removed from V and 5 bases from J, the gap between germline ends came to 11 bases. The CDR3 loop is CSVVRGWTEAFF. As DNA, the CDR3 is TGCAGCGTTGTTCGGGGGTGGACTGAAGCTTTCTTT.

The table lists this clonotype with many counts. This sequence joins TRBV6-1 and TRBJ2-5, with D unresolved. Germline V lookup: CDR1 MNHNS, CDR2 SASEGT. The CDR3 runs 14 residues. Trimming removed 1 base at V and 5 bases at J, with 11 bases between. The CDR3 region is CASSEGWSGETQYF. In nucleotides, the CDR3 is TGTGCCAGCAGTGAAGGGTGGTCCGGGGAGACCCAGTACTTC.

This clonotype showed up many times. The rearrangement uses TRBV2 and TRBJ2-7; a possible D gene is TRBD2 (6 bases). Trimming removed 10 bases at V and 0 bases at J, with 10 bases between. CDR3 size: 12 residues. Germline values: CDR1 SNHLY, CDR2 FYNNEI. CDR3 DNA sequence: TGTGCCACGGGACTGAGCTCCTACGAGCAGTACTTC. Translation gives CATGLSSYEQYF.

This clonotype has at least ten counts. This CDR3 reads CASSLSGQATNEKLFF. The CDR3 nucleotides are TGTGCCAGCAGTTTATCGGGGCAGGCGACTAATGAAAAACTGTTTTTT. The J gene is TRBJ1-4, the V gene TRBV28; a possible D gene is TRBD1 (5 bases). Germline CDR1 reads MDHEN; CDR2 reads SYDVKM. CDR3 length equals 16 residues. Trimming removed 1 base from V and 2 bases from J, with 11 bases in between.